This is a list of T cell receptor beta chains from one sample in a study of shared clonotypes between healthy human individuals. Method: immunoSEQ multiplex PCR; TCRdb's copy keeps in-frame clones and lacks some. Of 700,000 to 950,000 clones detected, just over 95% appear once; the ten largest clones hold roughly 0.23%. The specimen sequenced was naive CD8+ T cells sorted from blood. The origin of the receptors is a man in his thirties or forties in good health. Each CDR3 is given with its conserved first and last residue. D genes are given only for firm matches. The size field is filled for only some rows; it gives once, few, many or a size class.

d_gene: .
v_gene: TRBV27
abundance: .
j_gene: TRBJ2-2
CDR3aa: CASSPSVGLSNTGELFF
CDR3nt: TGTGCCAGCAGCCCCTCGGTGGGGCTCTCGAACACCGGGGAGCTGTTTTTT

d_gene: TRBD1
v_gene: TRBV11-2
abundance: .
j_gene: TRBJ2-7
CDR3aa: CASSFLPPGQGAYEQYF
CDR3nt: TGTGCCAGCAGCTTCCTCCCACCTGGACAGGGTGCCTACGAGCAGTACTTC

d_gene: .
v_gene: TRBV27
abundance: .
j_gene: TRBJ1-3
CDR3aa: CASSFDSGNTIYF
CDR3nt: TGTGCCAGCAGTTTCGACTCTGGAAACACCATATATTTT

d_gene: .
v_gene: TRBV7-9
abundance: .
j_gene: TRBJ2-1
CDR3aa: CASSLEPSPNYNEQFF
CDR3nt: TGTGCCAGCAGCTTAGAGCCTAGCCCCAATTACAATGAGCAGTTCTTC

d_gene: TRBD2
v_gene: TRBV5-1
abundance: .
j_gene: TRBJ2-7
CDR3aa: CASRGLAGGGEQYF
CDR3nt: TGCGCCAGCAGAGGACTAGCGGGAGGCGGGGAGCAGTACTTC

d_gene: .
v_gene: TRBV18
abundance: .
j_gene: TRBJ1-1
CDR3aa: CASSSDSGLPAEAFF
CDR3nt: TGTGCCAGCTCAAGTGACAGTGGCCTACCGGCGGAAGCTTTCTTT

d_gene: TRBD2
v_gene: TRBV13
abundance: .
j_gene: TRBJ2-1
CDR3aa: CASSSGTSANNEQFF
CDR3nt: TGTGCCAGCAGCTCCGGGACTAGCGCTAACAATGAGCAGTTCTTC

d_gene: .
v_gene: TRBV7-9
abundance: .
j_gene: TRBJ2-3
CDR3aa: CASTHPWTSTDTQYF
CDR3nt: TGTGCCAGCACCCACCCATGGACTAGCACAGATACGCAGTATTTT

d_gene: TRBD1
v_gene: TRBV10-1
abundance: once
j_gene: TRBJ2-7
CDR3aa: CASGTDSWEQYF
CDR3nt: TGCGCCAGCGGGACAGACTCCTGGGAGCAGTACTTC

d_gene: .
v_gene: TRBV19
abundance: .
j_gene: TRBJ2-1
CDR3aa: CASRRDTHEQFF
CDR3nt: TGTGCCAGTAGGCGGGACACCCATGAGCAGTTCTTC

d_gene: .
v_gene: TRBV7-8
abundance: .
j_gene: TRBJ2-1
CDR3aa: CASSLALHNEQFF
CDR3nt: TGTGCCAGCAGCTTAGCACTTCACAATGAGCAGTTCTTC

d_gene: TRBD2
v_gene: TRBV6-6
abundance: .
j_gene: TRBJ2-2
CDR3aa: CASRPGLASTGELFF
CDR3nt: TGTGCCAGCAGGCCCGGACTAGCGAGCACCGGGGAGCTGTTTTTT

d_gene: TRBD2
v_gene: TRBV9
abundance: once
j_gene: TRBJ2-1
CDR3aa: CASSTSGEQFF
CDR3nt: TGTGCCAGCAGCACTAGCGGTGAGCAGTTCTTC

d_gene: .
v_gene: TRBV5-5
abundance: .
j_gene: TRBJ2-1
CDR3aa: CASSRTAGDNEQFF
CDR3nt: TGTGCCAGCAGCCGAACCGCAGGGGACAATGAGCAGTTCTTC

d_gene: .
v_gene: TRBV11-2
abundance: once
j_gene: TRBJ2-3
CDR3aa: CASRLTGFRSVAQYF
CDR3nt: TGTGCCAGCAGGCTAACAGGGTTTCGGAGCGTTGCGCAGTATTTT

d_gene: .
v_gene: TRBV5-8
abundance: .
j_gene: TRBJ2-7
CDR3aa: CASSLVGDSYEQYF
CDR3nt: TGTGCCAGCAGCTTGGTTGGAGACTCCTACGAGCAGTACTTC

d_gene: .
v_gene: TRBV5-1
abundance: .
j_gene: TRBJ2-7
CDR3aa: CASSASAGSPEQYF
CDR3nt: TGCGCCAGCTCTGCATCGGCGGGCTCACCCGAGCAGTACTTC

d_gene: TRBD1
v_gene: TRBV11-3
abundance: .
j_gene: TRBJ1-2
CDR3aa: CASSRGQGDDGYTF
CDR3nt: TGTGCCAGCAGCCGAGGACAGGGCGACGATGGCTACACCTTC

d_gene: .
v_gene: TRBV10-3
abundance: .
j_gene: TRBJ2-7
CDR3aa: CASRTDDYEQYF
CDR3nt: TGTGCCTCCCGGACGGACGACTACGAGCAGTACTTC

d_gene: .
v_gene: TRBV2
abundance: once
j_gene: TRBJ2-3
CDR3aa: CASSEESLNTQYF
CDR3nt: TGTGCCAGCAGTGAGGAAAGTTTAAATACGCAGTATTTT

d_gene: .
v_gene: TRBV11-1
abundance: .
j_gene: TRBJ2-5
CDR3aa: CASSPPLAIETQYF
CDR3nt: TGTGCCAGCAGCCCACCCCTAGCTATCGAGACCCAGTACTTC

d_gene: TRBD2
v_gene: TRBV13
abundance: .
j_gene: TRBJ2-3
CDR3aa: CASSSRVGSGSTDTQYF
CDR3nt: TGTGCCAGCAGCTCCCGGGTTGGTAGCGGGAGCACAGATACGCAGTATTTT

d_gene: .
v_gene: TRBV7-3
abundance: .
j_gene: TRBJ2-1
CDR3aa: CASSQYAPGGVPISYNEQFF
CDR3nt: TGTGCCAGCAGCCAGTACGCCCCTGGAGGGGTGCCCATCTCCTACAATGAGCAGTTCTTC

d_gene: .
v_gene: TRBV13
abundance: once
j_gene: TRBJ1-5
CDR3aa: CASSLYGNQPQHF
CDR3nt: TGTGCCAGCAGCTTATACGGAAATCAGCCCCAGCATTTT

d_gene: .
v_gene: TRBV7-2
abundance: .
j_gene: TRBJ2-7
CDR3aa: CASSLGVISYEQYF
CDR3nt: TGTGCCAGCAGCCTCGGCGTGATTTCCTACGAGCAGTACTTC

d_gene: .
v_gene: TRBV19
abundance: .
j_gene: TRBJ2-7
CDR3aa: CASSPGPYEQYF
CDR3nt: TGTGCCAGTAGTCCCGGACCCTACGAGCAGTACTTC

d_gene: .
v_gene: TRBV6-5
abundance: .
j_gene: TRBJ1-2
CDR3aa: CASSPDSPNYGYTF
CDR3nt: TGTGCCAGCAGCCCGGACAGCCCAAACTATGGCTACACCTTC

d_gene: TRBD1
v_gene: TRBV27
abundance: .
j_gene: TRBJ2-7
CDR3aa: CASSFSGQGTYEQYF
CDR3nt: TGTGCCAGCAGTTTCTCGGGACAGGGGACCTACGAGCAGTACTTC

d_gene: TRBD1
v_gene: TRBV5-1
abundance: .
j_gene: TRBJ1-1
CDR3aa: CASSYRQGKNTEAFF
CDR3nt: TGCGCCAGCAGCTACCGACAGGGGAAGAACACTGAAGCTTTCTTT

d_gene: .
v_gene: TRBV2
abundance: .
j_gene: TRBJ1-1
CDR3aa: CASPGRRNTEAFF
CDR3nt: TGTGCCAGCCCGGGACGTAGGAACACTGAAGCTTTCTTT

d_gene: TRBD1
v_gene: TRBV11-2
abundance: .
j_gene: TRBJ2-7
CDR3aa: CASSPLPGQGVEQYF
CDR3nt: TGTGCCAGCAGTCCCCTCCCGGGACAGGGGGTCGAGCAGTACTTC

d_gene: .
v_gene: TRBV11-2
abundance: .
j_gene: TRBJ1-1
CDR3aa: CASSPSTGVNTEAFF
CDR3nt: TGTGCCAGCAGCCCCTCTACCGGGGTAAACACTGAAGCTTTCTTT

d_gene: TRBD2
v_gene: TRBV28
abundance: .
j_gene: TRBJ2-5
CDR3aa: CASSRTSGMAQETQYF
CDR3nt: TGTGCCAGCAGCCGGACTAGCGGGATGGCCCAAGAGACCCAGTACTTC